This T cell receptor beta chain was sequenced in a study of T cells in localized non-small cell lung cancer. As regards this clone: As yet, its antigen is unknown.

Study results and caveats: Greater blood T cell density accompanied longer overall survival. Peak T cell clonality was found in uninvolved adjacent lung, exceeding tumor. Of the top 100 tumor clones, median around 60 were in adjacent lung, 25 to 35 among its top 100. Sequencing, confined to only one tumor region, leaves heterogeneity possible.

Measured with immunoSEQ multiplex PCR; TCRdb has only the in-frame clones, and not every one. The sample includes roughly 2,900 clones, less than 40% of them seen just once. Germline V gives CDR1 SNHLY, CDR2 FYNNEI. The CDR3 is 12 amino acids. V was pared by 6 bases and J by 6 bases, with 3 bases of the junction left unmatched. The sequencing used lung tumor tissue, collected before any cancer treatment. This clonotype originated in a male donor aged 60 or over with stage I squamous cell lung carcinoma. The V gene is TRBV2, the J gene TRBJ2-7, with TRBD1 matching over 9 bases. CDR3 coding DNA: TGTGCCAGCAGCCTACAGGGGGCCGAGCAGTACTTC. Its translation is CASSLQGAEQYF.